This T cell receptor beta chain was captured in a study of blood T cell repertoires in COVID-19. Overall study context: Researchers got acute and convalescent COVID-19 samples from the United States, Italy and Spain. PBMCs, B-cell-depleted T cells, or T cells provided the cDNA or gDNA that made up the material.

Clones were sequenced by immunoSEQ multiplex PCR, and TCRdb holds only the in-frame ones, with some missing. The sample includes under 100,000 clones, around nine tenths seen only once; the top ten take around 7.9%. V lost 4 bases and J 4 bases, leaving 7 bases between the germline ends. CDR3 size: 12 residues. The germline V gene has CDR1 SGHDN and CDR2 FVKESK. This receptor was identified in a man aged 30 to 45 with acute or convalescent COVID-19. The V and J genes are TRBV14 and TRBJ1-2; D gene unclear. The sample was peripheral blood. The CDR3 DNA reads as TGTGCCAGCAGCCTCGGAGGCTATGGCTACACCTTC. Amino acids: CASSLGGYGYTF.